The source of this T cell receptor (beta chain) is a study of technical replicates of blood from a handful of donors. Assay: immunoSEQ multiplex PCR; the TCRdb copy retains only in-frame clones and omits some. The table records over 55,000 clones, 75% to 90% of them present only once. CDR3 size: 14 residues. The germline gives CDR1 SNHLY, CDR2 FYNNEI. Deletions cut 9 bases from V and 2 bases from J, with 17 bases between. V usage is TRBV2 and J usage is TRBJ2-7; possible D gene TRBD1, 6 bases. Sequencing input: PBMCs. This TCR was sampled from a human donor in good health. Some clones in this sample may be carry-over from other donors' samples. The CDR3 coding sequence is TGTGCCAGTCCCCCGGACAGCGTGCCCTACGAGCAGTACTTC. Amino acids: CASPPDSVPYEQYF.